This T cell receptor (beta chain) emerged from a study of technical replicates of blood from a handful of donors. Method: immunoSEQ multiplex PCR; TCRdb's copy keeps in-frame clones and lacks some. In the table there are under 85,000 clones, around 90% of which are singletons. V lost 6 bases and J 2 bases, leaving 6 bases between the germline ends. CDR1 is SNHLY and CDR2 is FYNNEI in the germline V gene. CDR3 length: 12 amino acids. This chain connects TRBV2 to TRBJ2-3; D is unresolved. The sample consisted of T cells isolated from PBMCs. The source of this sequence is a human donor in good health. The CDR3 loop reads CASRRLTDTQYF. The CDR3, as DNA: TGTGCCAGCAGGAGGCTCACAGATACGCAGTATTTT.